This TCR beta chain comes out of a study of cytomegalovirus exposure and HLA in healthy donors. Primers: 60 Vbeta forward and 13 Jbeta reverse. Original data processing: A later analysis tallied some 84 million unique TCR beta chains, 10 million to 12 million of them shared. Generated by immunoSEQ multiplex PCR, the TCRdb table keeps only in-frame clones and is missing some. V and J calls and clone size are copied from that table; D and trimming were computed from the DNA. This sample has nearly 100,000 clones, with less than 10% found just once. In its sample, this clone was seen a few times. Its antigen remains unidentified. Study outcomes and limitations: Later analysis demonstrated an association between a missense DCLRE1C variant and TCR beta V- and J-gene trimming.

The receptor was derived from a man between 45 and 60 years old in good health and CMV-seropositive. Sequenced sample: PBMCs.

The CDR3 sequence is CSFARAHEQYF. The CDR3 region has the DNA TGCAGCTTCGCCAGGGCCCACGAGCAGTACTTC. The J gene is TRBJ2-7, the V gene TRBV29-1, with a tentative D call TRBD1 (5 bases). Germline V CDR1 and CDR2: SQVTM, ANQGSEA. The germline V and J ends were trimmed by 8 bases and 5 bases, with 13 bases remaining between them. This CDR3 is 11 amino acids long.